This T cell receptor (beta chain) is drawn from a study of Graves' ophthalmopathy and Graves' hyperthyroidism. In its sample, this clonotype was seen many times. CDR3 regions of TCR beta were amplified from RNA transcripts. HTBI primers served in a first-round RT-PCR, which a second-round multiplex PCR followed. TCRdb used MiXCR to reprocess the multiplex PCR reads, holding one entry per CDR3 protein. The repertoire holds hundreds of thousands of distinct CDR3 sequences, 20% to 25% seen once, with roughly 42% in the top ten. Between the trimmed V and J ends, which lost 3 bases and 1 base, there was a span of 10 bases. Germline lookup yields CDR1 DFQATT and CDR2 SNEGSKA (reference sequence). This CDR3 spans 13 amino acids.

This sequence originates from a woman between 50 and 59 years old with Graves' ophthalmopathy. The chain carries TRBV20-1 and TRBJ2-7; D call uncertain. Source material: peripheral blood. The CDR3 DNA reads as TGCAGTGCTAGCTATCCAGGTTCCTACGAGCAGTACTTC. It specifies CSASYPGSYEQYF.